A single sample gave rise to the 24 T cell receptor beta chains below, sequenced in a study of blood T cell repertoires in COVID-19 (dated by TCRdb to 2019 to 2021). The library was made by the immunoSEQ multiplex PCR assay. TCRdb provides this immuneACCESS table in a form limited to in-frame rearrangements. Some clones are lacking; in checked studies, under half of them reflect an unresolved V gene, and why the rest are absent is not known. The sample table holds about 230,000 clones, of which roughly 84% were seen once. The ten biggest clones cover approximately 4.7% of the sample. The sequencing input was peripheral blood. The receptors come from a man in his fifties with active or convalescent COVID-19.

The V and J genes are TRBV29-1 and TRBJ1-1; tentative D call: TRBD1 (5 bases). This CDR3 has 13 residues. Trimming removed 3 bases from V and 4 bases from J, with 12 bases in between. Germline CDR1 reads SQVTM; CDR2 reads ANQGSEA. The CDR3 loop is CSVDIAGGTEAFF. The CDR3 DNA is TGCAGCGTTGATATAGCCGGGGGCACTGAAGCTTTCTTT.

This clone occurred once. This chain connects TRBV19 to TRBJ1-2; possibly TRBD1 for D (5 bases). CDR3 length equals 13 residues. V was pared by 7 bases and J by 5 bases, with 14 bases between. Germline V gene sequence: CDR1 LNHDA, CDR2 SQIVND (reference sequence). CDR3 nucleotide sequence: TGTGCCAGTAACCCGACAGCCTCGTATGGCTACACCTTC. It is translated as CASNPTASYGYTF.

In this sample, this clone turned up once. This rearrangement joins TRBV18 to TRBJ1-5; D not certain. The V end was cut by 3 bases, the J end by 0 bases, with 12 bases between. This CDR3 contains 16 residues. From germline, CDR1 is KGHSH and CDR2 LQKENI. The CDR3 bases are TGTGCCAGCTCACCTGACGCGGGTTATAGCAATCAGCCCCAGCATTTT. This gives the protein CASSPDAGYSNQPQHF.

J is TRBJ1-2 and V is TRBV6-2 or TRBV6-3, with 7 bases fitting TRBD1. CDR3 length: 14 amino acids. Germline lookup yields CDR1 MNHEY and CDR2 SVGEGT. After removal of 6 bases from V and 6 bases from J, the junction contained 10 bases not matched to a gene. The CDR3 loop reads CASSPADRVHGYTF. The CDR3 DNA follows: TGTGCCAGCAGCCCCGCCGACAGGGTCCATGGCTACACCTTC.

CDR3: CASRAGLAVNTGELFF. CDR3 nucleotides: TGTGCCAGCAGGGCCGGGCTAGCGGTGAACACCGGGGAGCTGTTTTTT. The chain uses TRBV9 and TRBJ2-2; 7 bases are a match to TRBD2. Germline loops: CDR1 SGDLS, CDR2 YYNGEE. CDR3 length: 16 amino acids. Trimming removed 5 bases from V and 1 base from J; junction bases left unmatched: 8.

V gene TRBV28 combines with J gene TRBJ1-3; unclear D gene. This CDR3 comprises 15 residues. Germline lookup yields CDR1 MDHEN and CDR2 SYDVKM. Trimming removed 2 bases from V and 1 base from J, with 9 bases in between. This CDR3 reads CASSLALGSGNTIYF. CDR3 sequence (DNA): TGTGCCAGCAGTTTAGCGCTCGGGTCTGGAAACACCATATATTTT.

The gene calls are TRBV7-3 and TRBJ2-5; 8 nucleotides align to TRBD2. V lost 2 bases to trimming and J lost 5 bases; unmatched junction nucleotides: 4. The CDR3 runs to 14 residues. CDR1 SGHTA and CDR2 FQGTGA come from the germline V gene. For the CDR3, the DNA is TGTGCCAGCAGCTTAGCAGGGACTAGGGAGACCCAGTACTTC. It yields the protein CASSLAGTRETQYF.

CDR3: CASSPGGGAVGNTIYF. CDR3 sequence (DNA): TGTGCCAGCAGCCCGGGGGGGGGCGCGGTTGGAAACACCATATATTTT. V and J are TRBV5-5 and TRBJ1-3; tentatively, D is TRBD1 (6 bases). The germline gives CDR1 SGHKS, CDR2 YYEKEE (reference sequence). V was pared by 4 bases and J by 3 bases, with 17 bases between. This CDR3 has 16 amino acids.

This clone has more than one count but fewer than ten. The chain couples TRBV3-1 (or the pseudogene TRBV3-2) to TRBJ1-2, with D possibly matching TRBD1 (5 bases). V was trimmed by 3 bases and J by 8 bases, leaving 16 bases between them. The CDR3 contains 14 residues. Germline values: CDR1 LGHDT, CDR2 YNNKEL (reference sequence). The CDR3 bases are TGTGCCAGCAGCCAGAATATCAGGGAAAGGGGCTACACCTTC. Protein: CASSQNIRERGYTF.

The genes are TRBV24-1 and TRBJ2-2; 12 nucleotides align to TRBD2. This CDR3 region has 19 residues. V lost 3 bases, J lost 1 base, and 8 bases stayed unmatched. CDR1 and CDR2 (germline): KGHDR, SFDVKD. CDR3: CATSDKSASGGVNTGELFF. The CDR3 bases are TGTGCCACCAGTGATAAGTCGGCTAGCGGGGGGGTGAACACCGGGGAGCTGTTTTTT.

This rearrangement joins TRBV7-8 to TRBJ1-1; 9 positions match TRBD1. With V trimmed by 5 bases and J by 5 bases, 6 bases remained unmatched. The length of the CDR3 is 14 residues. The germline CDR1 and CDR2 sequences are SGHVS and FQNEAQ. The CDR3 coding sequence is TGTGCCAGCAGCAGACGGGACAGGGCAACTGAAGCTTTCTTT. Its protein is CASSRRDRATEAFF.

Remarks on this clone: A read error may produce the germline difference seen at one junction end. This chain uses TRBV3-1 (or the pseudogene TRBV3-2) with TRBJ1-1, with D possibly being TRBD1 (6 bases). The germline CDR1 and CDR2 sequences are LGHDT and YNNKEL (reference sequence). The CDR3 is made up of 11 amino acids. Written as DNA, the CDR3 is TGTGCCAGCAGCCAGGGGGGGGACACACTCTTT. Protein: CASSQGGDTLF.

This sequence joins TRBV9 and TRBJ1-6, with TRBD1 as a possible D gene (5 bases). Germline V lookup: CDR1 SGDLS, CDR2 YYNGEE. V was cut by 3 bases and J by 7 bases, with 20 bases left in between. The CDR3 totals 17 residues. CDR3 DNA sequence: TGTGCCAGCAGCGCCTCCGGGGGACCGGGCGGGAATTCACCCCTCCACTTT. Protein product: CASSASGGPGGNSPLHF.

The chain is built from TRBV10-3 and TRBJ1-4; the D gene is possibly TRBD1 (5 bases). The germline V and J ends were trimmed by 0 bases and 5 bases, with 10 bases remaining between them. This CDR3 is 15 amino acids long. Germline CDR1 reads ENHRY; CDR2 reads SYGVKD. The CDR3 bases are TGTGCCATCAGTGAGTCGGGCGGGGGGAATGAAAAACTGTTTTTT. As protein: CAISESGGGNEKLFF.

The chain couples TRBV27 to TRBJ2-1; D gene ambiguous. CDR3 length: 13 residues. The V end lost 1 base, the J end lost 6 bases, and 7 bases lay between the germline ends. Germline V gives CDR1 MNHEY, CDR2 SMNVEV (reference sequence). CDR3 amino acids: CASSLLVRNEQFF. The CDR3 nucleotides are TGTGCCAGCAGTTTATTAGTCCGCAATGAGCAGTTCTTC.

The V gene is TRBV4-1, the J gene TRBJ2-7; D is perhaps TRBD2 (5 bases). The CDR3 loop spans 13 amino acids. The germline V and J ends were trimmed by 0 bases and 6 bases, with 9 bases remaining between them. The germline V gene has CDR1 MGHRA and CDR2 YSYEKL. The CDR3 protein is CASSQDVASEQYF. CDR3 sequence (DNA): TGCGCCAGCAGCCAAGACGTAGCGAGCGAGCAGTACTTC.

This chain joins TRBV4-2 and TRBJ2-2, with 7 bases matching TRBD2. Germline trimming cut 1 base from V and 7 bases from J; bases unmatched to any gene: 3. Germline assignment: CDR1 LGHNA and CDR2 YNFKEQ. CDR3 size: 14 residues. CDR3 DNA: TGTGCCAGCAGCCAAGGTGGGAGGGGCGGGGAGCTGTTTTTT. This translates into CASSQGGRGGELFF.

This chain connects TRBV9 to TRBJ2-5; D ambiguous. CDR3 size: 11 residues. Germline CDR1 SGDLS, CDR2 YYNGEE. Trimming stripped 4 bases from V and 3 bases from J, with 4 bases between. CDR3 loop: CASSREETQYF. For the CDR3, the DNA is TGTGCCAGCAGCAGAGAAGAGACCCAGTACTTC.

This chain uses TRBV5-1 with TRBJ1-2; perhaps TRBD1 as D (5 bases). Trimming took off 3 bases at V and 4 bases at J, with 13 bases between the two ends. CDR3 length equals 14 residues. The germline V gene has CDR1 SGHRS and CDR2 YFSETQ. The chain's CDR3 is CASSYSTESYGYTF. CDR3 nucleotides: TGCGCCAGCAGCTACTCGACAGAGAGCTATGGCTACACCTTC.

This chain connects TRBV2 to TRBJ2-5, with 9 bases lining up with TRBD1. V lost 7 bases to trimming and J lost 7 bases; unmatched junction nucleotides: 10. CDR1 is SNHLY and CDR2 is FYNNEI in the germline V gene. The CDR3 has 14 residues. CDR3 nucleotides: TGTGCCAGCAAACCGGGACAGGGATATGGGACCCAGTACTTC. Protein product: CASKPGQGYGTQYF.

This chain uses TRBV28 with TRBJ1-5, with D tentatively TRBD1 (6 bases). CDR3 length: 12 amino acids. Trimming left V 10 bases short and J 3 bases short, with 10 bases between. Germline V lookup: CDR1 MDHEN, CDR2 SYDVKM. The CDR3: CATWGPNQPQHF. CDR3 in DNA: TGTGCCACCTGGGGGCCCAATCAGCCCCAGCATTTT.

This chain connects TRBV30 to TRBJ1-2, with D tentatively TRBD1 (5 bases). The germline V and J ends were trimmed by 4 bases and 8 bases, with 20 bases remaining between them. The CDR3 is 14 residues long. Germline V gene sequence: CDR1 GTSNPN, CDR2 SVGIG (reference sequence). As DNA, the CDR3 is TGTGCCTGGATAGGGCCAGGGATATATGGGGGCTACACCTTC. Protein sequence: CAWIGPGIYGGYTF.

Concerning this clone: One end of the junction is discordant with germline, which a read error may explain. This rearrangement joins TRBV11-1 to TRBJ2-5; D possibly corresponds to TRBD2 (7 bases). The CDR3 runs 16 residues. Germline V gives CDR1 SGHAT, CDR2 FQDESV (reference sequence). For the CDR3, the DNA is TGTGCCAGCAGCTCCCATCGGGGGGCAGGGCTAGAGCCCCAGTACTTC. As protein: CASSSHRGAGLEPQYF.

This clone came up a few times. The CDR3 region is CASSSAGTGGYEAFF. DNA for the CDR3: TGTGCCAGCTCTTCGGCCGGGACAGGGGGCTATGAAGCTTTCTTT. The chain combines TRBV18 with TRBJ1-1, with TRBD1 identical over 12 bases. This CDR3 spans 15 amino acids. Germline trimming cut 6 bases from V and 7 bases from J; bases unmatched to any gene: 9. CDR1 and CDR2 from the germline V gene are KGHSH and LQKENI.